Each of the 20 T cell receptor beta chains below was sequenced from the same sample in a study of beta chain features in type 1 diabetes. The sequenced template was cDNA made from the entire isolated RNA. TCRdb's table, derived via immunoSEQ multiplex PCR, lists solely in-frame clones and lacks some. Counted here are hundreds of thousands of clones, around 10% occurring once; the ten biggest clones make up less than 0.06%. Sequences were obtained from naive CD4+ T cells from blood. The receptors here all came from a woman aged 18 to 35 in good health.

The chain links TRBV29-1 to TRBJ2-3; no firm D call. The CDR3 sequence is 12 residues long. The V gene's germline CDR1 is SQVTM and CDR2 ANQGSEA. V was clipped by 7 bases and J by 1 base, with 9 bases between them. For the CDR3, the DNA is TGCAGCGCTAGTGAGGGCACAGATACGCAGTATTTT. Protein product: CSASEGTDTQYF.

This clone was counted a few times. Germline and junction disagree at one end, which may indicate a read error. The chain has TRBV7-7 and TRBJ2-5, with D perhaps TRBD2 (5 bases). CDR1 and CDR2 (germline): SSHAT, FNYEAQ (reference sequence). The CDR3 extends over 11 amino acids. In DNA, the CDR3 is TGTGCTAGCAGCCCCGGAGGGACCCAGTACTTC. This translates into CASSPGGTQYF. Filled out from reference TRBV7-7 and TRBJ2-5, the complete variable domain reads GAGVSQSPRYKVTKRGQDVTLRCDPISSHATLYWYQQALGQGPEFLTYFNYEAQPDKSGLPSDRFSAERPEGSISTLTIQRTEQRDSAMYRCASSPGGTQYFGPGTRLLVL.

This clone has a handful of counts. The genes are TRBV15 and TRBJ1-4; unclear D gene. V was shortened by 1 base and J by 4 bases, with 13 bases between the two germline ends. The germline V gene has CDR1 LNHNV and CDR2 YYDKDF (reference sequence). This CDR3 comprises 16 residues. Here the CDR3 DNA reads TGTGCCACCAGCAGAGGGATGGGAGGATATAATGAAAAACTGTTTTTT. Amino acid sequence: CATSRGMGGYNEKLFF.

This clone has a handful of counts. The V gene is TRBV7-9, the J gene TRBJ2-7; 10 bases line up with TRBD1. The J segment lost 2 bases and the V segment lost 7 bases, leaving 8 bases of the junction unmatched. Germline V gene sequence: CDR1 SEHNR, CDR2 FQNEAQ (reference sequence). This CDR3 comprises 15 residues. This CDR3 is CASTPTGQGTYEQYF. CDR3 nucleotide sequence: TGTGCCAGCACCCCCACGGGACAGGGGACCTACGAGCAGTACTTC.

V usage is TRBV18 and J usage is TRBJ2-7; D is ambiguous. CDR1 and CDR2 from the germline V gene are KGHSH and LQKENI. The ends were cut back, 1 base at V and 5 bases at J, with 12 bases in the middle. This CDR3 has 14 amino acids. This CDR3 reads CASSPRVGIHEQYV. CDR3 in DNA: TGTGCCAGCTCACCACGGGTAGGGATCCACGAGCAGTACGTC.

This clone was counted between two and nine times. CDR3 protein: CSAHRPFGNTF. The CDR3 coding sequence is TGCAGTGCTCACAGGCCCTTTGGGAACACCTTC. The chain carries TRBV20-1 and TRBJ1-2; D is perhaps TRBD1 (5 bases). The CDR3 has 11 residues. Germline V gene data show CDR1 as DFQATT and CDR2 as SNEGSKA (reference sequence). V lost 5 bases to trimming and J lost 12 bases, with 16 bases between them.

The chain couples TRBV4-2 to TRBJ2-5; 7 nucleotides match TRBD1. J was trimmed by 5 bases and V by 2 bases; bases with no gene match: 8. The CDR3 covers 15 residues. Germline V gives CDR1 LGHNA, CDR2 YNFKEQ. The CDR3 DNA reads TGTGCCAGCAGCCAACCGAGACAGGGTGGGGAGACCCAGTACTTC. Protein sequence: CASSQPRQGGETQYF.

The genes are TRBV14 and TRBJ1-1; D is unclear. The ends were cut back, 1 base at V and 1 base at J, with 7 bases in the middle. The CDR3 runs 14 residues. CDR1 and CDR2 (germline): SGHDN, FVKESK. The CDR3 DNA follows: TGTGCCAGCAGCCAAGTCAAAGGGAACACTGAAGCTTTCTTT. Translation gives CASSQVKGNTEAFF.

As concerns this clone: Sequence at one end of the junction differs from germline and may be a read error. The rearrangement links TRBV20-1 to TRBJ1-5; 7 bases align to TRBD1. The length of the CDR3 is 10 residues. From germline, CDR1 is DFQATT and CDR2 SNEGSKA (reference sequence). CDR3 sequence (DNA): TGCAGTGCCTGGGGACAGAACGGATGGTTT. It codes for CSAWGQNGWF.

This clone came up a few times. The chain carries TRBV4-1 and TRBJ1-5, with TRBD1 matching 7 bases. Germline CDR1 reads MGHRA; CDR2 reads YSYEKL. The CDR3 loop spans 17 amino acids. J lost 6 bases, V lost 5 bases, and 16 bases had no gene match. The DNA for the CDR3 is TGCGCCAGCAGCTATTTTCAGGGGGATCTGTCGAGTCAGCCCCAGCATTTT. Translation gives CASSYFQGDLSSQPQHF.

V usage is TRBV7-8 and J usage is TRBJ2-7, with D possibly called TRBD1 or TRBD2 (5 bases each). This CDR3 is built from 13 residues. V lost 4 bases and J 8 bases, leaving 15 bases between the germline ends. Germline CDR1 is SGHVS and CDR2 is FQNEAQ. As DNA, the CDR3 is TGTGCCAGCAGCTCCTCACCGAGGGGAAAGCAGTACTTC. Protein product: CASSSSPRGKQYF.

The chain links TRBV29-1 to TRBJ1-4; tentatively, D is TRBD1 (5 bases). V was shortened by 5 bases and J by 1 base, with 8 bases between the two germline ends. The CDR3 runs to 13 residues. CDR1 is SQVTM and CDR2 is ANQGSEA in the germline V gene. DNA for the CDR3: TGCAGCGTTCTTCAGGGAACTAATGAAAAACTGTTTTTT. The encoded protein is CSVLQGTNEKLFF.

This clone came up a few times. The chain joins TRBV28 to TRBJ1-1; D is possibly TRBD1 (5 bases). Trimming cost V 4 bases and J 3 bases, with 15 bases left between them. The CDR3 has 15 amino acids. Germline V gene lookup returns CDR1 MDHEN and CDR2 SYDVKM. CDR3 sequence: CASSSNRDGHTEAFF. As DNA, the CDR3 is TGTGCCAGCAGTTCAAACCGGGACGGCCACACTGAAGCTTTCTTT. The entire variable domain, with the rest obtained from reference TRBV28 and TRBJ1-1, is as follows: DVKVTQSSRYLVKRTGEKVFLECVQDMDHENMFWYRQDPGLGLRLIYFSYDVKMKEKGDIPEGYSVSREKKERFSLILESASTNQTSMYLCASSSNRDGHTEAFFGQGTRLTVV.

This clone came up many times. J is TRBJ2-1 and V is TRBV10-3; D is possibly TRBD1 (6 bases). V dropped 7 bases and J dropped 2 bases, with 9 bases sitting between them. This CDR3 is built from 13 residues. Looked up from germline, CDR1 is ENHRY and CDR2 is SYGVKD. The CDR3 spells CAIKQGTYNEQFF. The CDR3 DNA follows: TGTGCCATCAAGCAGGGGACCTACAATGAGCAGTTCTTC.

The chain employs TRBV2 and TRBJ2-7, with 8 bases fitting TRBD2. The trim removed 1 base at V and 2 bases at J, leaving 4 bases unmatched. CDR1 SNHLY and CDR2 FYNNEI come from the germline V gene. The CDR3 sequence is 15 residues long. For the CDR3, the DNA is TGTGCCAGCAGTGAAGGATTAGCGGGGACCTACGAGCAGTACGTC. Its translation is CASSEGLAGTYEQYV.

This clone was seen more than once but under ten times. The CDR3 DNA is TGTGCCAGCACCACGGGGAGGTCGACGAATGAGCAGTTCTTC. Protein sequence: CASTTGRSTNEQFF. The chain recombines TRBV7-2 with TRBJ2-1, with D possibly matching TRBD2 (6 bases). This CDR3 is 14 amino acids long. Trimming removed 7 bases from V and 7 bases from J, with 17 bases in between. Germline assignment: CDR1 SGHTA and CDR2 FQGNSA.

This clone occurred a few times. This chain uses TRBV7-9 with TRBJ1-6, with 9 bases matching TRBD1. Trimming took 3 bases from V and 7 from J; bases not matched to a gene: 4. Germline values: CDR1 SEHNR, CDR2 FQNEAQ (reference sequence). CDR3 size: 15 residues. The CDR3 sequence: CASSFLTGGNSPLHF. In DNA form, the CDR3 reads TGTGCCAGCAGCTTTTTGACAGGGGGGAATTCACCCCTCCACTTT.

V usage is TRBV9 and J usage is TRBJ2-7; D remains unclear. V was shortened by 4 bases and J by 4 bases, with 9 bases between the two germline ends. Germline assignment: CDR1 SGDLS and CDR2 YYNGEE. The CDR3 sequence is 12 residues long. Here the CDR3 DNA reads TGTGCCAGCAGCCCGGACGGGTACGAGCAGTACTTC. Its protein product is CASSPDGYEQYF.

This clone came up a few times. This chain connects TRBV11-2 to TRBJ1-1; no definite D call. Germline V gene data show CDR1 as SGHAT and CDR2 as FQNNGV. The CDR3 contains 16 residues. Trimming took 5 bases from V and 4 from J, leaving 20 bases between them. CDR3 nucleotide sequence: TGTGCCAGCAGCCCTAGTATAGGGAAGCGGGGCACTGAAGCTTTCTTT. Its protein is CASSPSIGKRGTEAFF.

The V and J genes are TRBV2 and TRBJ2-7; D is undetermined. The ends were cut back, 10 bases at V and 2 bases at J, with 12 bases in the middle. Germline lookup yields CDR1 SNHLY and CDR2 FYNNEI. This CDR3 has 12 residues. The CDR3 loop is CAIRPPTYEQYV. The CDR3 nucleotides are TGTGCCATTCGGCCTCCTACCTACGAGCAGTACGTC.